These 18 T cell receptor beta chains came from one sample sequenced in a study of control samples from healthy donors and cancer patients. This table comes from immunoSEQ multiplex PCR, and its TCRdb copy is limited to in-frame clones, with some not included. The sample consists of about 79,000 clones, 93% of them appearing once. The sample taken for sequencing was PBMCs. The source is a woman between 40 and 50 years old with lung cancer.

Note on this clone: This sample includes further DNA sequences coding for the same CDR3. This chain joins TRBV18 and TRBJ2-2; D not certain. Between the trimmed V and J ends, which lost 2 bases and 3 bases, there was a span of 1 base. The germline CDR1 and CDR2 sequences are KGHSH and LQKENI. This CDR3 spans 12 amino acids. As DNA, the CDR3 is TGTGCCAGCTCACCAGACACCGGGGAGCTGTTTTTT. It specifies CASSPDTGELFF.

The V call is TRBV28, the J call TRBJ1-1; 9 bases are shared with TRBD1. Trimming cost V 5 bases and J 1 base; bases outside gene matches: 17. The CDR3 length is 19 residues. From germline, CDR1 is MDHEN and CDR2 SYDVKM. This CDR3 is CASSPQSGTGYFRNTEAFF. The CDR3 DNA sequence: TGTGCCAGCAGTCCTCAATCCGGGACAGGGTACTTTAGGAACACTGAAGCTTTCTTT.

V gene TRBV27 combines with J gene TRBJ2-1, with D perhaps assigned TRBD1 or TRBD2 (5 bases each). The V end lost 2 bases, the J end lost 2 bases, and 10 bases lay between the germline ends. Germline V gene sequence: CDR1 MNHEY, CDR2 SMNVEV (reference sequence). The CDR3 is 15 residues long. The CDR3: CASSLTGGAYNEQFF. Written as DNA, the CDR3 is TGTGCCAGCAGTTTAACTGGGGGTGCCTACAATGAGCAGTTCTTC.

V is TRBV5-4 and J is TRBJ1-4; D is undetermined. Trimming shortened V by 3 bases and J by 0 bases, and 15 bases separated the two germline ends. CDR1 and CDR2 from the germline V gene are SGHNT and YYREEE (reference sequence). CDR3 length: 17 amino acids. This CDR3 is CASSSGLSPATNEKLFF. CDR3 DNA: TGTGCCAGCAGCTCTGGACTGAGTCCCGCAACTAATGAAAAACTGTTTTTT.

This clone is a singleton in its sample. The CDR3 DNA sequence: TGCGCCAGCAGCTTGGTCGGCGGGGGGGACACAGATACGCAGTATTTT. As protein: CASSLVGGGDTDTQYF. The chain combines TRBV5-1 with TRBJ2-3; 9 nucleotides agree with TRBD2. Germline V CDR1 and CDR2: SGHRS, YFSETQ. CDR3 length: 16 amino acids. Trimming cost V 0 bases and J 2 bases; bases outside gene matches: 4.

This clone was seen just once. This chain joins TRBV11-3 and TRBJ1-1; D is possibly TRBD1 (6 bases). The CDR3 spans 16 residues. Germline values: CDR1 SGHNT, CDR2 YENEEA. The V gene lost 1 base and the J gene lost 1 base, with 13 bases spanning the gap. CDR3 nucleotides: TGTGCCAGCAGCTTAGGGCACAGGGAACAGAACACTGAAGCTTTCTTT. It specifies CASSLGHREQNTEAFF.

This chain connects TRBV2 to TRBJ2-2; the D gene could be TRBD1 or TRBD2 (5 bases each). Deletions cut 2 bases from V and 2 bases from J, with 15 bases between. The CDR3 spans 17 residues. Germline V gene sequence: CDR1 SNHLY, CDR2 FYNNEI. The CDR3 region has the DNA TGTGCCAGCAGTGAACAGGGCGCAGGGAGAAACACCGGGGAGCTGTTTTTT. It encodes CASSEQGAGRNTGELFF.

The genes are TRBV11-3 and TRBJ1-4, with 8 bases that match TRBD1. Germline V gene data show CDR1 as SGHNT and CDR2 as YENEEA. The CDR3 is made up of 18 amino acids. The trim removed 2 bases at V and 0 bases at J, leaving 8 bases unmatched. This CDR3 reads CASSLMTGAQPTNEKLFF. The CDR3 nucleotides are TGTGCCAGCAGCTTAATGACAGGGGCCCAGCCAACTAATGAAAAACTGTTTTTT. Supplemented by reference TRBV11-3 and TRBJ1-4, the full variable domain reads EAGVVQSPRYKIIEKKQPVAFWCNPISGHNTLYWYLQNLGQGPELLIRYENEEAVDDSQLPKDRFSAERLKGVDSTLKIQPAELGDSAVYLCASSLMTGAQPTNEKLFFGSGTQLSVL.

The chain carries TRBV27 and TRBJ2-1, with 7 nucleotides matching TRBD1. The CDR3 has 16 amino acids. V gave up 8 bases and J gave up 6 bases; unmatched junction bases: 16. Germline assignment: CDR1 MNHEY and CDR2 SMNVEV (reference sequence). The CDR3 nucleotides are TGTGCCAGCCTGAGAGGGGTGGGGACAGCAAGCAATGAGCAGTTCTTC. Amino acid sequence: CASLRGVGTASNEQFF.

The CDR3 protein is CASRPTPSGVSYEQYF. CDR3 nucleotides: TGTGCCAGCAGGCCAACTCCTAGCGGGGTGAGCTACGAGCAGTACTTC. The rearrangement joins TRBV5-6 to TRBJ2-7; 9 nucleotides match TRBD2. Germline V lookup: CDR1 SGHDT, CDR2 YYEEEE. The length of the CDR3 is 16 residues. Trimming took 5 bases from V and 3 from J; bases not matched to a gene: 12. Variable domain in full (rest from reference TRBV5-6 and TRBJ2-7): DAGVTQSPTHLIKTRGQQVTLRCSPKSGHDTVSWYQQALGQGPQFIFQYYEEEERQRGNFPDRFSGHQFPNYSSELNVNALLLGDSALYLCASRPTPSGVSYEQYFGPGTRLTVT.

The V gene is TRBV19, the J gene TRBJ2-4; either TRBD1 or TRBD2 may fit D (5 bases each). Germline CDR1 LNHDA, CDR2 SQIVND (reference sequence). Trimming shortened V by 1 base and J by 0 bases, and 13 bases separated the two germline ends. The CDR3 has 17 residues. This chain's CDR3 is CASSIAGLALAKNIQYF. The CDR3 DNA reads TGTGCCAGTAGTATAGCGGGGCTAGCACTAGCCAAAAACATTCAGTACTTC.

This sequence joins TRBV3-1 (or the pseudogene TRBV3-2) and TRBJ1-1; perhaps TRBD1 as D (5 bases). V lost 5 bases to trimming and J lost 1 base, with 8 bases between them. Germline loops: CDR1 LGHDT, CDR2 YNNKEL (reference sequence). This CDR3 is 13 amino acids long. The CDR3 DNA follows: TGTGCCAGCAGCGGGGGGAAGAACACTGAAGCTTTCTTT. Encoded protein: CASSGGKNTEAFF.

The chain links TRBV6-5 to TRBJ1-1, with TRBD1 as a possible D gene (6 bases). Trimming pared 1 base from V and 3 bases from J, leaving 15 bases between. Germline V CDR1 and CDR2: MNHEY, SVGAGI. The CDR3 runs to 16 residues. DNA of the CDR3: TGTGCCAGCAGTTACTTTGAACAGGGCAGGCACACTGAAGCTTTCTTT. The encoded protein is CASSYFEQGRHTEAFF.

A few counts support this clone. This chain joins TRBV2 and TRBJ1-6; TRBD1 might be the D (5 bases). V lost 4 bases and J lost 10, with 23 bases in between. From germline, CDR1 is SNHLY and CDR2 FYNNEI. This CDR3 is 17 amino acids long. CDR3 coding DNA: TGTGCCAGCAGTGTACCGGTTGGCGGGGCCCTGGAATCACCCCTCCACTTT. It yields the protein CASSVPVGGALESPLHF.

The chain couples TRBV5-1 to TRBJ1-1; tentative D call: TRBD1 (6 bases). Per germline, CDR1 SGHRS and CDR2 YFSETQ. The CDR3 contains 14 residues. Deletions cut 3 bases from V and 1 base from J, with 10 bases between. The CDR3 is CASSWGQSNTEAFF. CDR3 in DNA: TGCGCCAGCAGCTGGGGGCAGTCGAACACTGAAGCTTTCTTT.

About this clone itself: A junction boundary mismatches the germline segment, possibly from a read error. Within the sample, other DNA sequences also encode this same CDR3. The chain uses TRBV14 and TRBJ1-4; 10 positions agree with TRBD1. The length of the CDR3 is 17 residues. Germline V lookup: CDR1 SGHDN, CDR2 FVKESK. The CDR3 nucleotides are TGTGCCAGCAGCCGCGCGGACAGGGGGAACATTAATGAAAAACTATTTTTT. Translated: CASSRADRGNINEKLFF.

This clone occurred a few times. The chain recombines TRBV6-5 with TRBJ1-1, with D uncertain. Germline values: CDR1 MNHEY, CDR2 SVGAGI. CDR3 size: 13 residues. Trimming took off 4 bases at V and 4 bases at J, with 10 bases between the two ends. The chain's CDR3 is CASSLKGSTEAFF. The CDR3, as DNA: TGTGCCAGCAGTTTAAAAGGGAGCACTGAAGCTTTCTTT.

This chain links TRBV11-2 with TRBJ2-2; TRBD1 matches at 9 bases. V shed 6 bases and J 3 bases; nucleotides not matched to a gene: 11. The CDR3 extends over 17 amino acids. Germline V gene data show CDR1 as SGHAT and CDR2 as FQNNGV. CDR3 in amino acids: CASSLLGQGGDTGELFF. CDR3 nucleotide sequence: TGTGCCAGCAGTCTTCTGGGACAGGGAGGGGACACCGGGGAGCTGTTTTTT.